The 10 T cell receptor beta chains given below trace back to one sample, sequenced in a study of cytomegalovirus exposure and HLA in healthy donors. With 60 Vbeta and 13 Jbeta primers, the PCR was carried out. Data came from immunoSEQ multiplex PCR; TCRdb stores just in-frame clones and leaves some out. Among approximately 150,000 clones, under 90% were seen once, and the ten largest hold around 5%. The sequencing input was PBMCs. Receptors were obtained from a man younger than 45 in good health and CMV-seronegative.

The chain recombines TRBV7-8 with TRBJ2-3, with 13 bases that match TRBD2. CDR1 SGHVS and CDR2 FQNEAQ come from the germline V gene. CDR3 length: 16 amino acids. After removal of 4 bases from V and 6 bases from J, the junction contained 7 bases not matched to a gene. The CDR3 reads CASSSRTSGGGDTQYF. In DNA, the CDR3 is TGTGCCAGCAGCTCCCGGACTAGCGGGGGAGGGGATACGCAGTATTTT. Together with reference TRBV7-8 and TRBJ2-3, the CDR3 gives the full variable domain: GAGVSQSPRYKVAKRGQDVALRCDPISGHVSLFWYQQALGQGPEFLTYFQNEAQLDKSGLPSDRFFAERPEGSVSTLKIQRTQQEDSAVYLCASSSRTSGGGDTQYFGPGTRLTVL.

This clone showed up just once. The rearrangement uses TRBV27 and TRBJ1-4; 7 bases match TRBD1. J was trimmed by 8 bases and V by 6 bases; bases with no gene match: 9. CDR3 size: 14 residues. The germline V gene encodes CDR1 MNHEY and CDR2 SMNVEV (reference sequence). The CDR3 DNA is TGTGCCAGCAGATCACTAGGGACAGTGGAAAAACTGTTTTTT. The encoded protein is CASRSLGTVEKLFF.

This clone came up a few times. The V and J genes are TRBV5-1 and TRBJ1-4; 9 bases fit TRBD1. Germline V gives CDR1 SGHRS, CDR2 YFSETQ. The V and J ends lost 4 bases and 7 bases, in that order; junction bases with no gene match: 5. The CDR3 is made up of 14 amino acids. CDR3 bases: TGCGCCAGCAGCCGGACAGGGGACTCTGAAAAACTGTTTTTT. This translates into CASSRTGDSEKLFF. Combining the CDR3 with reference TRBV5-1 and TRBJ1-4 gives the whole variable domain KAGVTQTPRYLIKTRGQQVTLSCSPISGHRSVSWYQQTPGQGLQFLFEYFSETQRNKGNFPGRFSGRQFSNSRSEMNVSTLELGDSALYLCASSRTGDSEKLFFGSGTQLSVL.

The chain carries TRBV4-3 and TRBJ1-1; D is perhaps TRBD1 (6 bases). V lost 0 bases to trimming and J lost 2 bases, with 19 bases between them. Per the germline V gene, CDR1 is LGHNA and CDR2 is YSLEER. This CDR3 contains 18 residues. The DNA for the CDR3 is TGCGCCAGCAGCCAAGATCGGACAGACTGGCCTGACAACACTGAAGCTTTCTTT. Amino acid sequence: CASSQDRTDWPDNTEAFF.

This chain links TRBV30 with TRBJ2-3, with TRBD2 matching 9 bases. CDR1 GTSNPN and CDR2 SVGIG come from the germline V gene (reference sequence). J was trimmed by 5 bases and V by 0 bases; bases with no gene match: 6. This CDR3 comprises 15 residues. The CDR3 loop is CAWSVSGSPVDTQYF. The DNA of the CDR3 is TGTGCCTGGAGTGTTAGCGGGAGTCCGGTAGATACGCAGTATTTT.

This clone was counted only a few times. The J gene is TRBJ1-2, the V gene TRBV12-5; 10 bases are a match to TRBD1. CDR3 length: 12 amino acids. J lost 10 bases, V lost 5 bases, and 4 bases had no gene match. Germline CDR1 is LGHNT and CDR2 is FRNRAP. The DNA for the CDR3 is TGTGCTAGTGGTGGGGGACAGGGGATCTACACCTTC. Translation gives CASGGGQGIYTF.

The V gene is TRBV6-5, the J gene TRBJ2-3; D gene uncertain. The germline V gene encodes CDR1 MNHEY and CDR2 SVGAGI. This CDR3 is 14 amino acids long. Trimming shortened V by 8 bases and J by 0 bases, and 12 bases separated the two germline ends. The CDR3 loop is CASRLYRSTDTQYF. The CDR3 DNA reads TGTGCCAGCCGTTTGTACAGAAGCACAGATACGCAGTATTTT.

The table lists this clone with a count of one. The CDR3 here is CASSLEGMNTEAFF. CDR3 coding DNA: TGTGCCAGCAGCTTGGAGGGTATGAACACTGAAGCTTTCTTT. V is TRBV7-3 and J is TRBJ1-1; D is ambiguous. The CDR3 is 14 residues long. Germline loops: CDR1 SGHTA, CDR2 FQGTGA. V lost 3 bases and J 0 bases, leaving 8 bases between the germline ends.

The chain uses TRBV15 and TRBJ2-3; tentatively, D is TRBD1 (6 bases). Trimming shortened V by 4 bases and J by 2 bases, and 13 bases separated the two germline ends. The CDR3 length is 15 residues. The V gene's germline CDR1 is LNHNV and CDR2 YYDKDF (reference sequence). CDR3: CATSKSGALTDTQYF. CDR3 DNA: TGTGCCACCAGCAAGTCAGGGGCTCTCACAGATACGCAGTATTTT.

The CDR3 loop reads CASSYSGVVGEQYF. CDR3 DNA sequence: TGTGCCAGCAGTTACTCAGGGGTGGTGGGGGAGCAGTACTTC. J is TRBJ2-7 and V is TRBV6-5, with D perhaps matching TRBD1 (5 bases). The V end lost 0 bases, the J end lost 7 bases, and 13 bases lay between the germline ends. Looked up from germline, CDR1 is MNHEY and CDR2 is SVGAGI. The CDR3 spans 14 residues.